A selection of T cell receptor beta chains follows, all from one sample in a study of beta chain features in type 1 diabetes. Produced via immunoSEQ multiplex PCR; TCRdb's table is partial and in-frame only. Among about 260,000 clones listed, 24% were seen once. The sequenced sample consisted of naive CD4+ T cells from blood. The receptors derive from a woman under 40 with type 1 diabetes. Each CDR3 is given without its conserved first and last residue. Each record gives: clone size, J gene, V gene, CDR3 protein. The size entry is marked missing in some rows and otherwise reads once, few, many or a size class.

size: few; J: TRBJ2-5; V: TRBV18; CDR3: ASSEGQRTQETQY
size: NA; J: TRBJ1-5; V: TRBV18; CDR3: ASSPREDESNQPQH
size: few; J: TRBJ2-7; V: TRBV28; CDR3: ASRRDSSTYEQY
size: NA; J: TRBJ1-1; V: TRBV5-1; CDR3: ASSLGTVNTEAF
size: NA; J: TRBJ1-1; V: TRBV13; CDR3: ASSFTGGTEAF
size: NA; J: TRBJ2-1; V: TRBV7-8; CDR3: ASSPLGLAGNNEQF
size: few; J: TRBJ1-1; V: TRBV30; CDR3: AWTSGNTEAF
size: NA; J: TRBJ2-7; V: TRBV27; CDR3: ASSQDEQY
size: few; J: TRBJ1-3; V: TRBV30; CDR3: AWRPNDFRNTIY
size: few; J: TRBJ2-1; V: TRBV9; CDR3: ASSVVSGAYNEQF
size: NA; J: TRBJ2-7; V: TRBV27; CDR3: ASSKRLVSSYEQY
size: NA; J: TRBJ2-7; V: TRBV5-1; CDR3: ASSLGTSGTYEQY
size: NA; J: TRBJ1-2; V: TRBV19; CDR3: ASSIDPSNYGYT
size: NA; J: TRBJ2-2; V: TRBV28; CDR3: ASSLASGIPWGTGELF
size: few; J: TRBJ1-2; V: TRBV4-1; CDR3: ASSQEETTNYGYT
size: few; J: TRBJ1-1; V: TRBV14; CDR3: ASSQLRATEAF
size: few; J: TRBJ2-5; V: TRBV30; CDR3: AWKPLGGGRQTQY
size: NA; J: TRBJ2-7; V: TRBV5-6; CDR3: ASSRKTGGSGEQY
size: NA; J: TRBJ2-3; V: TRBV10-3; CDR3: AISESTGGGTDTQY
size: NA; J: TRBJ1-1; V: TRBV15; CDR3: ATSRDLRRSNYEAF
size: few; J: TRBJ2-1; V: TRBV7-3; CDR3: ASSPRTSGTHNEQF
size: NA; J: TRBJ2-2; V: TRBV29-1; CDR3: SAGQGIAGELF
size: NA; J: TRBJ1-4; V: TRBV5-1; CDR3: ASSAGSPGGKLF
size: NA; J: TRBJ2-5; V: TRBV7-2; CDR3: ASSLASSMETQY
size: NA; J: TRBJ2-7; V: TRBV19; CDR3: ASRSGDAAYEQY
size: few; J: TRBJ2-7; V: TRBV6-5; CDR3: ASRDREDREQY
size: NA; J: TRBJ1-5; V: TRBV4-2; CDR3: ASSQGSGGQPQH
size: NA; J: TRBJ1-5; V: TRBV30; CDR3: AWGYRGGRAQPQH
size: few; J: TRBJ2-1; V: TRBV7-2; CDR3: ASSLAWTGNEQF
size: NA; J: TRBJ1-1; V: TRBV9; CDR3: ASSRGGLLQGETEAF
size: NA; J: TRBJ2-6; V: TRBV5-1; CDR3: ASSFLRGFSGANVLT
size: NA; J: TRBJ1-2; V: TRBV2; CDR3: ASSRNQGYT
size: few; J: TRBJ2-7; V: TRBV15; CDR3: ATSRDQQYYEQY
size: NA; J: TRBJ2-3; V: TRBV29-1; CDR3: SALGLAGEGTDTQY
size: few; J: TRBJ2-1; V: TRBV11-2; CDR3: ASSFLDRGTNEQF
size: NA; J: TRBJ1-5; V: TRBV29-1; CDR3: SVAFGNRVGQPQH
size: few; J: TRBJ2-1; V: TRBV9; CDR3: ASSVGAGESRYYNEQF